This entry lists 29 T cell receptor beta chains sequenced from one sample in a study of blood T cell repertoires in COVID-19. Assay: immunoSEQ multiplex PCR; the TCRdb copy retains only in-frame clones and omits some. This sample has under 250,000 clones, with roughly four fifths found just once. The sample was peripheral blood. The origin of the receptors is a woman in her 30s who had recovered from COVID-19.

The chain joins TRBV18 to TRBJ1-2; 7 positions match TRBD1. The CDR3 covers 13 residues. V lost 6 bases and J lost 4; bases outside the gene matches: 5. Germline CDR1 KGHSH, CDR2 LQKENI. The CDR3 DNA sequence: TGTGCCAGCTCCCCCAGGGACAGCTATGGCTACACCTTC. Translation gives CASSPRDSYGYTF.

J is TRBJ2-1 and V is TRBV30; 13 bases align to TRBD2. This CDR3 has 14 amino acids. CDR1 is GTSNPN, CDR2 SVGIG, per germline (reference sequence). The CDR3 sequence is CAVGLAGAYNEQFF. For the CDR3, the DNA is TGTGCTGTAGGACTAGCGGGGGCCTACAATGAGCAGTTCTTC.

The V and J genes are TRBV11-2 and TRBJ2-7; 9 positions match TRBD2. Germline V gives CDR1 SGHAT, CDR2 FQNNGV. Losses at the gene ends were 1 base for V and 3 bases for J; bases not matched to a gene: 7. The CDR3 is 16 amino acids. CDR3 nucleotides: TGTGCCAGCAGCTTAGGGCTAGCGGGATTGGGCTACGAGCAGTACTTC. Translated, it gives CASSLGLAGLGYEQYF.

The chain has TRBV27 and TRBJ1-1; 7 nucleotides agree with TRBD1. This CDR3 is built from 15 residues. V shed 5 bases and J 4 bases; nucleotides not matched to a gene: 10. CDR1 and CDR2 (germline): MNHEY, SMNVEV (reference sequence). The CDR3 region is CASSPRQGKITEAFF. CDR3 bases: TGTGCCAGCAGTCCACGACAGGGCAAAATCACTGAAGCTTTCTTT.

The gene calls are TRBV6-5 and TRBJ2-3; tentative D call: TRBD1 (5 bases). Looked up from germline, CDR1 is MNHEY and CDR2 is SVGAGI. V was pared by 7 bases and J by 13 bases, with 18 bases between. The CDR3 runs 12 residues. CDR3 region: CASKMGRLEEYF. The DNA of the CDR3 is TGTGCCAGCAAAATGGGGCGGCTAGAGGAGTATTTT.

This clone was counted only a few times. The CDR3 reads CASSLNGRRGIDEQYF. As DNA, the CDR3 is TGTGCCAGCAGCTTAAACGGCAGGCGAGGGATCGACGAGCAGTACTTC. The chain couples TRBV7-3 to TRBJ2-7; tentative D call: TRBD2 (5 bases). Trimming left V 1 base short and J 5 bases short, with 18 bases between. Germline loops: CDR1 SGHTA, CDR2 FQGTGA. The CDR3 consists of 16 residues. Together with reference TRBV7-3 and TRBJ2-7, the CDR3 gives the full variable domain: GAGVSQTPSNKVTEKGKYVELRCDPISGHTALYWYRQSLGQGPEFLIYFQGTGAADDSGLPNDRFFAVRPEGSVSTLKIQRTERGDSAVYLCASSLNGRRGIDEQYFGPGTRLTVT.

The chain employs TRBV6-1 and TRBJ2-7; TRBD2 might be the D (5 bases). The germline V and J ends were trimmed by 3 bases and 4 bases, with 16 bases remaining between them. Germline CDR1 is MNHNS and CDR2 is SASEGT. The CDR3 is 15 amino acids. In nucleotides, the CDR3 is TGTGCCAGCAGTGACGGTACTGCCCGCGGGTACGAGCAGTACTTC. Translating it yields CASSDGTARGYEQYF.

The V call is TRBV4-1, the J call TRBJ1-4; maybe TRBD1 (5 bases). In germline, CDR1 is MGHRA, CDR2 YSYEKL. The CDR3 sequence is 15 residues long. The V gene lost 4 bases and the J gene lost 1 base, with 10 bases spanning the gap. For the CDR3, the DNA is TGCGCCAGCAGCCGGCCCGGGGGAACTAATGAAAAACTGTTTTTT. It is translated as CASSRPGGTNEKLFF.

This clone has just one count. V is TRBV6-1 and J is TRBJ2-7; 9 nucleotides align to TRBD1. Germline CDR1 MNHNS, CDR2 SASEGT. V dropped 2 bases and J dropped 3; count of bases not matched to a gene: 5. The CDR3 is 15 residues long. The CDR3 nucleotides are TGTGCCAGCAGTGAAACGACAGGGGGGATCTACGAGCAGTACTTC. Translated, it gives CASSETTGGIYEQYF.

In its sample, this clone was seen once. Other DNA sequences within the sample encode an identical CDR3. The genes are TRBV2 and TRBJ1-2; D not resolved. The CDR3 has 11 amino acids. Per germline, CDR1 SNHLY and CDR2 FYNNEI. The V end lost 4 bases, the J end lost 5 bases, and 5 bases lay between the germline ends. CDR3 bases: TGTGCCAGCAGTGGTAGTTATGGCTACACCTTC. Protein product: CASSGSYGYTF.

This clone was detected a few times. The chain recombines TRBV7-8 with TRBJ2-1, with 7 bases matching TRBD2. Germline trimming cut 5 bases from V and 0 bases from J; bases unmatched to any gene: 7. The CDR3 is 16 amino acids. The germline V gene encodes CDR1 SGHVS and CDR2 FQNEAQ. CDR3 sequence: CASSLIAGSSYNEQFF. The DNA of the CDR3 is TGTGCCAGCAGCCTGATAGCGGGTAGCTCCTACAATGAGCAGTTCTTC.

The chain is built from TRBV6-1 and TRBJ2-5, with unresolved D. CDR1 is MNHNS, CDR2 SASEGT, per germline. Trimming shortened V by 1 base and J by 5 bases, and 8 bases separated the two germline ends. The CDR3 is 13 amino acids. CDR3 nucleotides: TGTGCCAGCAGTGAAGGGCTTTGGGAGACCCAGTACTTC. It specifies CASSEGLWETQYF.

J is TRBJ1-2 and V is TRBV14; the match to TRBD1 covers 8 bases. Looked up from germline, CDR1 is SGHDN and CDR2 is FVKESK. V gave up 5 bases and J gave up 4 bases; unmatched junction bases: 15. The CDR3 has 17 residues. The CDR3: CASSSRDRTHESYGYTF. In nucleotides, the CDR3 is TGTGCCAGCAGCAGCCGGGACAGGACCCACGAGAGCTATGGCTACACCTTC.

This sequence joins TRBV5-1 and TRBJ2-1; weak D call: TRBD2 (5 bases). This CDR3 region has 17 residues. Trimming removed 0 bases from V and 0 bases from J, with 13 bases in between. Germline V gene sequence: CDR1 SGHRS, CDR2 YFSETQ. CDR3 in amino acids: CASSLEPAGGSYNEQFF. CDR3 DNA sequence: TGCGCCAGCAGCTTGGAACCGGCAGGAGGCTCCTACAATGAGCAGTTCTTC.

The rearrangement uses TRBV2 and TRBJ1-4; D perhaps matches TRBD1 (6 bases). The V gene's germline CDR1 is SNHLY and CDR2 FYNNEI. V was shortened by 3 bases and J by 4 bases, with 12 bases between the two germline ends. The CDR3 spans 15 residues. The CDR3 sequence is CASSDPGQNNEKLFF. CDR3 nucleotide sequence: TGTGCCAGCAGTGACCCGGGACAAAATAATGAAAAACTGTTTTTT.

The chain combines TRBV29-1 with TRBJ1-6; D remains ambiguous. Germline CDR1 reads SQVTM; CDR2 reads ANQGSEA. Trimming left V 5 bases short and J 10 bases short, with 15 bases between. The CDR3 runs to 13 residues. CDR3 sequence reads: CSVIEGGGSPLHF. The CDR3 DNA sequence: TGCAGCGTTATAGAGGGTGGCGGATCACCCCTCCACTTT.

The gene calls are TRBV7-9 and TRBJ1-2; D remains unclear. This CDR3 has 13 residues. CDR1 is SEHNR and CDR2 is FQNEAQ in the germline V gene (reference sequence). With 4 bases removed from V and 6 bases from J, the gap between germline ends came to 12 bases. CDR3: CASSSAGSHGYTF. For the CDR3, the DNA is TGTGCCAGCAGCTCCGCAGGAAGCCATGGCTACACCTTC.

There are a few counts of this clone. In the same sample, other DNA sequences code for this CDR3. V usage is TRBV6-4 and J usage is TRBJ1-5; a weak D match, TRBD1 (5 bases). CDR3 length: 13 amino acids. From germline, CDR1 is MRHNA and CDR2 SNTAGT. With 2 bases removed from V and 6 bases from J, the gap between germline ends came to 8 bases. CDR3 protein: CASSDRGGQPQHF. DNA of the CDR3: TGTGCCAGCAGTGACAGGGGCGGTCAGCCCCAGCATTTT.

V is TRBV9 and J is TRBJ2-1; D is possibly TRBD2 (6 bases). V lost 2 bases and J 10 bases, leaving 22 bases between the germline ends. The CDR3 totals 16 residues. Germline loops: CDR1 SGDLS, CDR2 YYNGEE. The CDR3 protein is CASSVRDWDPGEEQFF. The CDR3 DNA sequence: TGTGCCAGCAGCGTCCGCGATTGGGACCCGGGGGAGGAGCAGTTCTTC.

In the case of this clone: Other DNA sequences in the sample encode the same CDR3. This chain uses TRBV9 with TRBJ2-5; 12 bases match TRBD2. The V gene's germline CDR1 is SGDLS and CDR2 YYNGEE. Trimming cost V 0 bases and J 1 base; bases outside gene matches: 1. The CDR3 is 16 residues long. The CDR3 DNA reads as TGTGCCAGCAGCGTAGGGGGACTAGCGGGCCAAGAGACCCAGTACTTC. It specifies CASSVGGLAGQETQYF. The full variable domain, in which reference TRBV9 and TRBJ2-5 provide the parts outside the CDR3, is DSGVTQTPKHLITATGQRVTLRCSPRSGDLSVYWYQQSLDQGLQFLIQYYNGEERAKGNILERFSAQQFPDLHSELNLSSLELGDSALYFCASSVGGLAGQETQYFGPGTRLLVL.

The V and J genes are TRBV30 and TRBJ1-1; D is possibly TRBD1 (5 bases). Looked up from germline, CDR1 is GTSNPN and CDR2 is SVGIG (reference sequence). The CDR3 extends over 14 amino acids. Trimming shortened V by 4 bases and J by 6 bases, and 18 bases separated the two germline ends. CDR3 protein: CAWTHPLRAAEAFF. Here the CDR3 DNA reads TGTGCCTGGACCCATCCCCTCAGGGCCGCTGAAGCTTTCTTT. Supplemented by reference TRBV30 and TRBJ1-1, the full variable domain reads SQTIHQWPATLVQPVGSPLSLECTVEGTSNPNLYWYRQAAGRGLQLLFYSVGIGQISSEVPQNLSASRPQDRQFILSSKKLLLSDSGFYLCAWTHPLRAAEAFFGQGTRLTVV.

The rearrangement uses TRBV30 and TRBJ2-7; D is possibly TRBD1 (6 bases). This CDR3 contains 14 residues. CDR1 and CDR2 (germline): GTSNPN, SVGIG (reference sequence). The V end lost 2 bases, the J end lost 2 bases, and 13 bases lay between the germline ends. The CDR3 protein is CAWSPWGPPYEQYF. The CDR3 DNA is TGTGCCTGGAGTCCATGGGGGCCCCCCTACGAGCAGTACTTC.

The gene calls are TRBV5-1 and TRBJ1-6, with TRBD1 matching over 12 bases. The CDR3 extends over 20 amino acids. V was clipped by 4 bases and J by 0 bases; unmatched bases: 11. Looked up from germline, CDR1 is SGHRS and CDR2 is YFSETQ. The CDR3 region is CASSTSGQGAFNSYNSPLHF. The DNA for the CDR3 is TGCGCCAGCAGCACGTCGGGACAGGGGGCATTTAACTCCTATAATTCACCCCTCCACTTT.

This chain joins TRBV7-9 and TRBJ1-2; no reliable D call. The CDR3 contains 11 residues. Germline assignment: CDR1 SEHNR and CDR2 FQNEAQ (reference sequence). With 5 bases removed from V and 9 bases from J, the gap between germline ends came to 10 bases. CDR3 protein: CASSPRQSYTF. The CDR3 DNA is TGTGCCAGCAGCCCCAGGCAAAGCTACACCTTC.

The rearrangement joins TRBV27 to TRBJ2-3; D call uncertain. V was clipped by 2 bases and J by 1 base, with 4 bases between them. This CDR3 contains 13 residues. Germline-derived CDR1 and CDR2 are MNHEY and SMNVEV (reference sequence). The CDR3 DNA sequence: TGTGCCAGCAGTTTAACACGCACAGATACGCAGTATTTT. Amino acid sequence: CASSLTRTDTQYF.

The V and J genes are TRBV14 and TRBJ2-5; perhaps TRBD1 as D (7 bases). Per germline, CDR1 SGHDN and CDR2 FVKESK. Trimming shortened V by 4 bases and J by 1 base, and 16 bases separated the two germline ends. The CDR3 covers 16 residues. The CDR3 sequence is CASSRRTGDSQETQYF. CDR3 sequence (DNA): TGTGCCAGCAGCCGGAGAACGGGGGACAGCCAAGAGACCCAGTACTTC.

The CDR3 nucleotides are TGTGCCAGCTCACCACTAGGGACAGGGAACGATCAGCCCCAGCATTTT. It codes for CASSPLGTGNDQPQHF. The genes are TRBV18 and TRBJ1-5, with 9 bases aligning to TRBD1. Trimming cost V 1 base and J 5 bases; bases outside gene matches: 6. This CDR3 has 16 residues. From germline, CDR1 is KGHSH and CDR2 LQKENI.

This chain links TRBV9 with TRBJ1-1; TRBD1 matches at 7 bases. Germline CDR1 is SGDLS and CDR2 is YYNGEE. This CDR3 contains 13 residues. The V gene end was trimmed by 3 bases and the J gene end by 11 bases; junction bases not matched to a gene: 10. CDR3 nucleotide sequence: TGTGCCAGCAGCGGAAAACCCACAGGGGTGGCTTTCTTT. This sequence encodes CASSGKPTGVAFF.

The chain is built from TRBV11-1 and TRBJ1-2; D gene ambiguous. Germline-derived CDR1 and CDR2 are SGHAT and FQDESV (reference sequence). V was pared by 6 bases and J by 6 bases, with 11 bases between. The CDR3 runs to 12 residues. The CDR3 DNA follows: TGTGCCAGCAGTTCCGTTCGTGATGGCTACACCTTC. As protein: CASSSVRDGYTF.